This is a list of T cell receptor beta chains from one sample in a study of post-analysis software for immune sequencing data. TCRdb processed the PCR reads anew with MiXCR; each CDR3 protein has one entry. The sample contains fewer than 850,000 distinct CDR3 sequences, roughly 27% of which appear only once. Sequencing input: blood. The receptors stem from a girl between 5 and 17 years old with multiple sclerosis. Both conserved end residues are part of each CDR3. D genes are given only for firm matches. Clone size is given for some rows only: seen once, a few or many times, or a class if the clone is expanded.

V gene	CDR3 length	J gene	D gene	clone size	CDR3 DNA	CDR3 protein
TRBV6-2/TRBV6-3	15	TRBJ2-3	TRBD2	few	TGTGCCACCGGGGATAGCGGGAGGAGGGCAGATACGCAGTATTTT	CATGDSGRRADTQYF
TRBV5-1	14	TRBJ1-1	-	few	TGCGCCAGCAGCTCGCAGATGCCGAACACTGAAGCTTTCTTT	CASSSQMPNTEAFF
TRBV20-1	14	TRBJ2-4	-	few	TGCAGTGCTAGAGGGTCCGGAGGCAAAAACATTCAGTACTTC	CSARGSGGKNIQYF
TRBV7-2	14	TRBJ2-5	TRBD1	many	TGTGCCAGCAGCCAAGGGGACAGAAAAGAGACCCAGTACTTC	CASSQGDRKETQYF
TRBV6-5	15	TRBJ1-6	-	-	TGTGCCAGCAGCGCAGGGTTTTCTGGGGCTGCACCCCTCCACTTT	CASSAGFSGAAPLHF
TRBV10-3	13	TRBJ1-1	-	few	TGTGCCATCAGTGAACAGGGATCCACTGAAGCTTTCTTT	CAISEQGSTEAFF
TRBV20-1	14	TRBJ2-7	-	-	TGCAGTGCTAGAGGGGCCGTCCAGGTCTACGAGCAGTACTTC	CSARGAVQVYEQYF
TRBV10-3	14	TRBJ1-5	-	few	TGTGCCATCAGTGAGTCGGGCGGCCATTGGCCCCAGCATTTT	CAISESGGHWPQHF
TRBV29-1	13	TRBJ1-2	-	-	TGCAGCGTTGAACCTGGGCCCGGCTATGGCTACACCTTC	CSVEPGPGYGYTF
TRBV6-5	15	TRBJ1-2	-	few	TGTGCCAGCACTCGAGGGGGGCAGGCCAGCTATGGCTACACCTTC	CASTRGGQASYGYTF
TRBV9	17	TRBJ2-1	TRBD2	-	TGTGCCAGCAGCGTAGGACTAGCGGGAGGGGCCTACAATGAGCAGTTCTTC	CASSVGLAGGAYNEQFF
TRBV5-1	15	TRBJ1-1	-	once	TGCGCCAGCAGCGGGGGAGCCCGGGAATTGACTGAAGCTTTCTTT	CASSGGARELTEAFF
TRBV20-1	16	TRBJ2-3	-	-	TGCAGTGCTAGAGGAGGGGGCCCCGCTGGGGGGGATACGCAGTATTTT	CSARGGGPAGGDTQYF
TRBV3-1	15	TRBJ1-2	-	-	TGTGCCAGCAGCCCCACCCAGGGGCGGTCGTGGGGCTACACCTTC	CASSPTQGRSWGYTF
TRBV7-8	14	TRBJ2-2	-	-	TGTGCCAGCAGCTTTCTCAGGGACACCGGGGAGCTGTTTTTT	CASSFLRDTGELFF
TRBV20-1	18	TRBJ2-6	TRBD2	-	TGCAGTGCTACGCCGGGACTAGCGGGGATCTCTGGGGCCAACGTCCTGACTTTC	CSATPGLAGISGANVLTF
TRBV5-5	15	TRBJ2-6	TRBD1	-	TGTGCCAGCAGCTTAGGGGGCAATGGGGCCAACGTCCTGACTTTC	CASSLGGNGANVLTF
TRBV29-1	13	TRBJ1-1	-	few	TGCAGCGTCTGCCGGGGAGGGAACACTGAAGCTTTCTTT	CSVCRGGNTEAFF
TRBV7-9	16	TRBJ2-1	-	few	TGTGCCAGCAGTTCCTTCGCCGGGAGCTCCTACAATGAGCAGTTCTTC	CASSSFAGSSYNEQFF
TRBV20-1	14	TRBJ2-7	TRBD1	-	TGCAGTGCTAGTACAGGGGGCTCGGCATACGAGCAGTACTTC	CSASTGGSAYEQYF
TRBV19	15	TRBJ2-1	TRBD2	few	TGTGCCAGTAGCCTTAGCGGGGAACCCTTTGAAGGGCAGTTCTTC	CASSLSGEPFEGQFF
TRBV5-1	14	TRBJ2-5	TRBD2	-	TGCGCCAGCAGCCATGGACTAGCCGGAGAGACCCAGTACTTC	CASSHGLAGETQYF
TRBV3-1	15	TRBJ2-7	-	few	TGTGCCAGCAGCCAAGGGGGTCAGAGCTCCTACGAGCAGTACTTC	CASSQGGQSSYEQYF
TRBV5-1	15	TRBJ2-3	-	-	TGCGCCAGCAGCTTGGATGGGGGGGCCACGGATACGCAGTATTTT	CASSLDGGATDTQYF
TRBV29-1	13	TRBJ2-3	-	-	TGCAGCGTTGAAGAGAGAAGCACAGATACGCAGTATTTT	CSVEERSTDTQYF
TRBV7-2	15	TRBJ1-5	-	-	TGTGCCAGCAGCCCTCGAGACCACCCGGGTCAGCCCCAGCATTTT	CASSPRDHPGQPQHF
TRBV6-1	18	TRBJ1-6	TRBD1	few	TGTGCCAGCAGTCGACTTGCCGGGACAGACAGCGTGATTTCACCCCTCCACTTT	CASSRLAGTDSVISPLHF
TRBV21-1	14	TRBJ2-4	-	-	TGTGCCAGCAGCAGGAAGGGACAGATAAACATTCAGTACTTC	CASSRKGQINIQYF
TRBV29-1	15	TRBJ2-1	-	few	TGCAGCGCGCTAACGACTAGTTCCTTCTACAATGAGCAGTTCTTC	CSALTTSSFYNEQFF
TRBV7-9	15	TRBJ1-2	TRBD1	few	TGTGCCAGCAGCCCACCGGGACAGGGGGCCTATGGCTACACCTTC	CASSPPGQGAYGYTF
TRBV18	16	TRBJ2-5	-	-	TGTGCCAGCTCACCGTGGGGGGCGGCGGACCGAGAGACCCAGTACTTC	CASSPWGAADRETQYF
TRBV10-3	15	TRBJ2-3	-	-	TGTGCCATCAGTCCCCGAGGGGGTAAGGAAGATACGCAGTATTTT	CAISPRGGKEDTQYF
TRBV4-2	20	TRBJ2-5	TRBD2	-	TGTGCCAGCAGCCAAGATCTAATAGGAGGCACTAGCGGGGGACAAGAGACCCAGTACTTC	CASSQDLIGGTSGGQETQYF
TRBV15	14	TRBJ2-3	-	few	TGTGCCACCGAGAGCCGAAGGAACACAGATACGCAGTATTTT	CATESRRNTDTQYF
TRBV7-6	15	TRBJ2-7	TRBD1	-	TGTGCCAGCAGCCTTTACCGGGACAGGGACTCCGAGCAGTACTTC	CASSLYRDRDSEQYF
TRBV6-6	14	TRBJ1-1	-	-	TGTGCCAGCAGTTACTCGTGGGAGGGCACTGAAGCTTTCTTT	CASSYSWEGTEAFF
TRBV20-1	12	TRBJ1-2	TRBD1	-	TGCAGTGCGAGGGACAGGAAGTATGGCTACACCTTC	CSARDRKYGYTF
TRBV3-1	16	TRBJ1-1	-	-	TGTGCCAGCAGCCAAGATGTCAGGCCCATGAACACTGAAGCTTTCTTT	CASSQDVRPMNTEAFF
TRBV2	13	TRBJ2-5	TRBD2	-	TGTGCCAGCGCTAGCGGGGGGTTGGAGACCCAGTACTTC	CASASGGLETQYF
TRBV4-3	17	TRBJ2-1	-	many	TGCGCCAGCAGCCAAGACCCCACCGGGAGCTCCTACAATGAGCAGTTCTTC	CASSQDPTGSSYNEQFF
TRBV5-5	14	TRBJ2-1	-	-	TGTGCCAGCAGCTCTGAGGGATTCTACAATGAGCAGTTCTTC	CASSSEGFYNEQFF
TRBV7-2	16	TRBJ2-1	TRBD1	few	TGTGCCAGCAGCTTAACCGGGACAGGGGGCTACAATGAGCAGTTCTTC	CASSLTGTGGYNEQFF
TRBV18	16	TRBJ2-5	TRBD1	-	TGTGCCAGCTCACCACGGCGCGGGACAGGGGGCAATGAGCAGTACTTC	CASSPRRGTGGNEQYF